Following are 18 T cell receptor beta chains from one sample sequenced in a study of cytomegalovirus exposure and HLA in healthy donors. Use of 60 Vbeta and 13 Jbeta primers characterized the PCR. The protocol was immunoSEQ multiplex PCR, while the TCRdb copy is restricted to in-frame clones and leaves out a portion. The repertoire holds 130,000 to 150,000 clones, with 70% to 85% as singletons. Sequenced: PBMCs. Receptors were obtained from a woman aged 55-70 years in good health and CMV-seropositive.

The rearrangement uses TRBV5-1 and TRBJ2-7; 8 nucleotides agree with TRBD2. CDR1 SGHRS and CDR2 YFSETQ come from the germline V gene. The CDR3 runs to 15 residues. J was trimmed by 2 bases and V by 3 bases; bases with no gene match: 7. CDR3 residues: CASSSGLASAYEQYF. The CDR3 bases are TGCGCCAGCAGCTCCGGACTAGCCTCCGCCTACGAGCAGTACTTC.

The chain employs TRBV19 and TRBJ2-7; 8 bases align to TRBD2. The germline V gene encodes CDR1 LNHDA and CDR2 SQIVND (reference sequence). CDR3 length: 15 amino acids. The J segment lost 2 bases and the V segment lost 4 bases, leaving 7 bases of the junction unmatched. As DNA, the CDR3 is TGTGCCAGTAGTAAATCGACGGGAGGGCCCTACGAGCAGTACTTC. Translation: CASSKSTGGPYEQYF.

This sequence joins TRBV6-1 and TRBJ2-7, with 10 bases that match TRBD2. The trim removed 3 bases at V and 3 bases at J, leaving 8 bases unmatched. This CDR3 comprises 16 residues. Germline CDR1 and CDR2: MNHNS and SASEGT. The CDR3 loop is CASSEGAGGLFYEQYF. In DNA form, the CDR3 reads TGTGCCAGCAGTGAGGGAGCGGGAGGGTTGTTCTACGAGCAGTACTTC.

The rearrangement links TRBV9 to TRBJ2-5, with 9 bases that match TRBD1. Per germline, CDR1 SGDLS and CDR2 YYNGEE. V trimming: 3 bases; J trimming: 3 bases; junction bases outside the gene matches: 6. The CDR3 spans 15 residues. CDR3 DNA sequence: TGTGCCAGCAGCGCTCAACGGACAGGGGAAGAGACCCAGTACTTC. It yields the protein CASSAQRTGEETQYF.

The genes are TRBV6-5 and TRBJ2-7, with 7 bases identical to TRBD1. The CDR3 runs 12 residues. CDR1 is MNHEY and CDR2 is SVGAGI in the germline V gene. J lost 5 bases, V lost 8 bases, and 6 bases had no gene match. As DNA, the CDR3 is TGTGCCAGCGGGGACAGTATCCACGAGCAGTACTTC. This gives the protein CASGDSIHEQYF.

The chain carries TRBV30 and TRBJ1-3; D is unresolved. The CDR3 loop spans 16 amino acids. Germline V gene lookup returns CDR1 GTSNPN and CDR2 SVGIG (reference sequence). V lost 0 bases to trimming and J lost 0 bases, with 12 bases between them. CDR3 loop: CAWSVLEGGSGNTIYF. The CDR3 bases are TGTGCCTGGAGTGTACTCGAGGGAGGCTCTGGAAACACCATATATTTT.

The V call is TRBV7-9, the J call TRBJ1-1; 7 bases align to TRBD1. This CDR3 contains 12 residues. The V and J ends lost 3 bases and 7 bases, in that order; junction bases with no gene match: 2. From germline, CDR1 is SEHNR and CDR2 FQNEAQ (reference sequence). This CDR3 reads CASSLGTVEAFF. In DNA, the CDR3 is TGTGCCAGCAGCTTGGGGACAGTTGAAGCTTTCTTT.

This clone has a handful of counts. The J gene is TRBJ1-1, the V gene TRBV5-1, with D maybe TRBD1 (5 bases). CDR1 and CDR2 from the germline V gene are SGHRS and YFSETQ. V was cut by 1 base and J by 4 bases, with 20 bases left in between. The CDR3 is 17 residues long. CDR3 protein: CASSLLGRGALSTEAFF. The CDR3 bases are TGCGCCAGCAGCTTGTTGGGGCGGGGTGCATTGAGCACTGAAGCTTTCTTT.

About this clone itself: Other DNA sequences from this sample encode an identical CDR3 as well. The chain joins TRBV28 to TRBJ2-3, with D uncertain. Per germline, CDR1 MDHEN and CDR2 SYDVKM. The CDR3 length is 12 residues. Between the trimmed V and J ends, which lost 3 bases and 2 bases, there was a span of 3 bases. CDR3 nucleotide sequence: TGTGCCAGCAGTTTTCTCACAGATACGCAGTATTTT. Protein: CASSFLTDTQYF. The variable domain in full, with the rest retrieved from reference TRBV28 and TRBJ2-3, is DVKVTQSSRYLVKRTGEKVFLECVQDMDHENMFWYRQDPGLGLRLIYFSYDVKMKEKGDIPEGYSVSREKKERFSLILESASTNQTSMYLCASSFLTDTQYFGPGTRLTVL.

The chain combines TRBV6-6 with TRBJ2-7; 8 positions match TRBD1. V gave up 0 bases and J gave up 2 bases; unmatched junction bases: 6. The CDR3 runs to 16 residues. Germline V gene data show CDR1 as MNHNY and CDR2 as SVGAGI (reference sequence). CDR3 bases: TGTGCCAGCAGTTACTCGAGAGACAGGGGAACCTACGAGCAGTACTTC. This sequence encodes CASSYSRDRGTYEQYF.

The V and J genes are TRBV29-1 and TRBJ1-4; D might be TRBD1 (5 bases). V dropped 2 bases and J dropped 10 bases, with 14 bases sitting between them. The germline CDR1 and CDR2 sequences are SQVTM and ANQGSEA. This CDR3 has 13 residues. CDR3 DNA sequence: TGCAGCGTTGAAATGGGGGGTAGGGGAAAACTGTTTTTT. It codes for CSVEMGGRGKLFF. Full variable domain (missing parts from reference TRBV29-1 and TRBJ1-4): SAVISQKPSRDICQRGTSLTIQCQVDSQVTMMFWYRQQPGQSLTLIATANQGSEATYESGFVIDKFPISRPNLTFSTLTVSNMSPEDSSIYLCSVEMGGRGKLFFGSGTQLSVL.

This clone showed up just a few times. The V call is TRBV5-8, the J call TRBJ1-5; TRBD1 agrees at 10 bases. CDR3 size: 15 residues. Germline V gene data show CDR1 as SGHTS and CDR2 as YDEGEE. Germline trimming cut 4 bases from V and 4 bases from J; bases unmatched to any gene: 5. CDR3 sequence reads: CASSLDRGWNQPQHF. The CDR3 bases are TGTGCCAGCAGCCTGGACAGGGGGTGGAATCAGCCCCAGCATTTT.

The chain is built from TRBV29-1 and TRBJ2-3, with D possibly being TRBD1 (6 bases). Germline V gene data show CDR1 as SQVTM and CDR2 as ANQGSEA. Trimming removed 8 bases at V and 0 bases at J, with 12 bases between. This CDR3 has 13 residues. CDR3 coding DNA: TGCAGCTTATACGGACAGAGCACAGATACGCAGTATTTT. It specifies CSLYGQSTDTQYF.

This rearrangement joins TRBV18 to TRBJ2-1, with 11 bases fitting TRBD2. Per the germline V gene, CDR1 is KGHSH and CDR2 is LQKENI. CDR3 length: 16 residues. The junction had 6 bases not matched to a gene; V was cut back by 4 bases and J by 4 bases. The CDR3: CASSRVAGGEYNEQFF. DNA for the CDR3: TGTGCCAGCTCACGGGTAGCGGGAGGGGAATACAATGAGCAGTTCTTC.

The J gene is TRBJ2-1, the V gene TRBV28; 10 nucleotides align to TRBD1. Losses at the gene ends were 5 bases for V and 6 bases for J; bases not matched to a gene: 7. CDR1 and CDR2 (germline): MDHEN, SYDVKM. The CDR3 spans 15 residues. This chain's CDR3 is CASSPSGQGLNEQFF. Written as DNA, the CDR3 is TGTGCCAGCAGTCCCTCGGGACAGGGGCTCAATGAGCAGTTCTTC.

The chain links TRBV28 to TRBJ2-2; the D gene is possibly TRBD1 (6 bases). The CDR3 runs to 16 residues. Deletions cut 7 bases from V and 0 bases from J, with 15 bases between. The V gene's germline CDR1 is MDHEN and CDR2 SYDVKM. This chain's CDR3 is CASKPAGTTNTGELFF. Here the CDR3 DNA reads TGTGCCAGCAAACCCGCCGGGACAACGAACACCGGGGAGCTGTTTTTT.

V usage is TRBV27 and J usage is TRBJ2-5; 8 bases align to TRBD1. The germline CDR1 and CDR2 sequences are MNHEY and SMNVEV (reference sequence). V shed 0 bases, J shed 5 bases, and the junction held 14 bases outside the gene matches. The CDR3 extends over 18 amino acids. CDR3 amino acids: CASSLSTVQGAGWETQYF. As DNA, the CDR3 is TGTGCCAGCAGTTTATCTACCGTTCAGGGGGCGGGGTGGGAGACCCAGTACTTC.

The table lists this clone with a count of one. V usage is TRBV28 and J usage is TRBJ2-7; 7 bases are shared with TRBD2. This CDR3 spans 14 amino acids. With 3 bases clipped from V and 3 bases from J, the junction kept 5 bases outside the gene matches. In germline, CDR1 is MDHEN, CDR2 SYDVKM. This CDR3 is CASSFPGTNYEQYF. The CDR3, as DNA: TGTGCCAGCAGTTTCCCCGGGACTAACTACGAGCAGTACTTC.